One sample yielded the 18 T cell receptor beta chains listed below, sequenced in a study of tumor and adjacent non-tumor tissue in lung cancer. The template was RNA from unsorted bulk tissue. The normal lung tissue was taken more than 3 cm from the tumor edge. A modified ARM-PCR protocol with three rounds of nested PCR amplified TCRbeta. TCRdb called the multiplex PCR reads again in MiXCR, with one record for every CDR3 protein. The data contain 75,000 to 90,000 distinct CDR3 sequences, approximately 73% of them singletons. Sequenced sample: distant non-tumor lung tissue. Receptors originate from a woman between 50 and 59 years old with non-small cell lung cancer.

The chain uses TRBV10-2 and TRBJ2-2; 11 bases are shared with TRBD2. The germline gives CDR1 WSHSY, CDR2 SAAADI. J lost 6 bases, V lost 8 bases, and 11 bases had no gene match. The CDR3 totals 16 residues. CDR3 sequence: CASGGYSGRVAGELFF. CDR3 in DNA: TGCGCCAGCGGTGGTTATAGCGGGAGGGTAGCCGGGGAGCTGTTTTTT.

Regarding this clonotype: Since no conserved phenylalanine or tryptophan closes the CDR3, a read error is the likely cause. CDR3 in DNA: TGCAGCGTTGAGGGGACAGGGTCCTACAAGCAGTACTCC. It yields the protein CSVEGTGSYKQYS. This sequence joins TRBV29-1 and TRBJ2-7; 9 bases match TRBD1. The CDR3 loop spans 13 amino acids. The germline gives CDR1 SQVTM, CDR2 ANQGSEA.

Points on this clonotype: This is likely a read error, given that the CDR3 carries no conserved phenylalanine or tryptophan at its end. The DNA for the CDR3 is TGTGCCAGCAGTTACGGCAGGGATAGGTACACTGAAGCTTTCTCT. It codes for CASSYGRDRYTEAFS. The gene calls are TRBV6-5 and TRBJ1-1, with D possibly matching TRBD1 (5 bases). CDR1 MNHEY and CDR2 SVGAGI come from the germline V gene. The length of the CDR3 is 15 residues. V was pared by 2 bases and J by 3 bases, with 13 bases between.

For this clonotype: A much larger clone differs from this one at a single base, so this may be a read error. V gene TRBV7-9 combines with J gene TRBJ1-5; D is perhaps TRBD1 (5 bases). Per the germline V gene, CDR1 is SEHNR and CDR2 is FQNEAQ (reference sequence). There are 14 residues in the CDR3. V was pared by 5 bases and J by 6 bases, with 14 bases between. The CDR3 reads CASSISGGVQPQHF. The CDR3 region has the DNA TGTGCCAGCAGCATCTCGGGAGGGGTTCAGCCCCAGCATTTT.

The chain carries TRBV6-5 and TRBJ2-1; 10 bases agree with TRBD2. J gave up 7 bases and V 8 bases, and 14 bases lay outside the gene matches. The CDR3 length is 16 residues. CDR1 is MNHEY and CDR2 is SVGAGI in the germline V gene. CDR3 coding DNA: TGTGCCAGCCGTTTTAAAGTCCTAGCGGGAGATAATGAGCAGTTCTTC. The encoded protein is CASRFKVLAGDNEQFF.

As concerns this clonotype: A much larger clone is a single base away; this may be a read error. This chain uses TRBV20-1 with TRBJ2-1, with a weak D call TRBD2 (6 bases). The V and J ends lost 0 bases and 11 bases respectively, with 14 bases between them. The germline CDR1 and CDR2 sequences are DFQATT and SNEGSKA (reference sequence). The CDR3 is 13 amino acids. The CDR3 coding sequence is TGCAGTGCTAGAGATGAAAGGCGGGGTAAGCAGTTCTTC. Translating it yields CSARDERRGKQFF.

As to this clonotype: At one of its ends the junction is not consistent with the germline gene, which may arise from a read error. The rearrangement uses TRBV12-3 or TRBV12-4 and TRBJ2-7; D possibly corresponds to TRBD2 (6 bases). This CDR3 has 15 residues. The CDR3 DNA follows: TGTGCCAGCAGTTCCTGGCAGGAGGGGTCCTACGAGCAGTATTTC. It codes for CASSSWQEGSYEQYF.

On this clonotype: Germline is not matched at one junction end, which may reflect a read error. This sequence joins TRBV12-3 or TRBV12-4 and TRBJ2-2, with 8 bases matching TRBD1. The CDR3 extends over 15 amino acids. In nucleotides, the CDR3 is TGTGTCAGCTACCGGGACAGGCGGAACACCGGGGAGCTGTTTTTT. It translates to CVSYRDRRNTGELFF.

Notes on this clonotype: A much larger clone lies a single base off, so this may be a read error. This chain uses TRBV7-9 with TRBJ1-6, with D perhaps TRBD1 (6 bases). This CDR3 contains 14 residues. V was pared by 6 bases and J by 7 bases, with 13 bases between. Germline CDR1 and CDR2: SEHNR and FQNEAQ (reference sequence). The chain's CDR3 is CASSTGHGNSPLHF. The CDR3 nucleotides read TGTGCCAGCAGTACGGGACATGGAAATTCACCCCTCCACTTT.

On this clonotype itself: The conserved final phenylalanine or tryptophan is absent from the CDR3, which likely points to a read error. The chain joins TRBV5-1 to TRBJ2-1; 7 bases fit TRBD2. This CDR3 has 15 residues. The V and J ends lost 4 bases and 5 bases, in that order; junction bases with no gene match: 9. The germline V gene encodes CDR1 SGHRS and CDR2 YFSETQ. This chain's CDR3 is CASSILAPQDNEQFL. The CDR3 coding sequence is TGCGCCAGCAGCATACTAGCGCCTCAAGACAATGAGCAGTTCTTA.

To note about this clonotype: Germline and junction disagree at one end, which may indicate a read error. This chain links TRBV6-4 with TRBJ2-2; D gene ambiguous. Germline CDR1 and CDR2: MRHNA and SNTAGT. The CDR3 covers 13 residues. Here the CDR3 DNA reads TGTGCCAGTAGTGAGGATAACACCGGGGAGCTGTTTTTT. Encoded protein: CASSEDNTGELFF.

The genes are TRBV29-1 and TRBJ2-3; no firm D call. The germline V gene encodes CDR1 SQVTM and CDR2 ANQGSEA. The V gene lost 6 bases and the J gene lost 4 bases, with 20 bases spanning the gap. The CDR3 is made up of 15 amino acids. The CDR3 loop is CSVTYQVPGADTQYF. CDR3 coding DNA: TGCAGCGTCACATACCAGGTGCCTGGGGCAGATACGCAGTATTTT.

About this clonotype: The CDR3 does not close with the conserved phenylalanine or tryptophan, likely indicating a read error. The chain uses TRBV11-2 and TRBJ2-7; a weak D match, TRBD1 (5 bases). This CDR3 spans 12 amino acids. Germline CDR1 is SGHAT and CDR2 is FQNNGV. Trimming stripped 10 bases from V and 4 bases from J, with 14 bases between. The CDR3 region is CANSLGAYEQYL. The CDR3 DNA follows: TGTGCCAACAGTTTAGGGGCTTACGAGCAGTACTTG.

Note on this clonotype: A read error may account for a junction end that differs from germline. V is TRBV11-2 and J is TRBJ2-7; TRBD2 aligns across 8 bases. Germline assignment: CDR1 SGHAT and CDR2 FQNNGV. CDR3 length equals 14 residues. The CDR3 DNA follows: TGTGCTAGCATCTTGAGCGGGAGCACCAACGAGCAGTACTTC. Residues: CASILSGSTNEQYF.

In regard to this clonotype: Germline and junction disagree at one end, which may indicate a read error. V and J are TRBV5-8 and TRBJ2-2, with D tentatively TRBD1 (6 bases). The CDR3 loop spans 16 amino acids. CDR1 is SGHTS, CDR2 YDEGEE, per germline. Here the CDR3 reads CASSSGHGAYTGEPFF. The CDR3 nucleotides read TGTGCCAGCAGCTCGGGACATGGGGCTTACACCGGGGAGCCGTTTTTT.

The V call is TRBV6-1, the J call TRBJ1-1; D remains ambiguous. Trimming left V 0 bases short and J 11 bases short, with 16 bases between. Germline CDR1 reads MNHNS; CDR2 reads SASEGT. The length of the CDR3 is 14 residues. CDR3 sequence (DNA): TGTGCCAGCAGTGAAGCAATCGGAAACACCGACGCTTTCTTT. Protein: CASSEAIGNTDAFF.

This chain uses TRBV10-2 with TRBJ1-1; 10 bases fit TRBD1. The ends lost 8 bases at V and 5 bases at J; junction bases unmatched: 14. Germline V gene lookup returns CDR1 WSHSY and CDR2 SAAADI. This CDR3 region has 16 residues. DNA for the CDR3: TGCGCCAGCGGCTATGACAGGGGGCACAGAAATACTGAAGCTTTCTTT. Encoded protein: CASGYDRGHRNTEAFF.

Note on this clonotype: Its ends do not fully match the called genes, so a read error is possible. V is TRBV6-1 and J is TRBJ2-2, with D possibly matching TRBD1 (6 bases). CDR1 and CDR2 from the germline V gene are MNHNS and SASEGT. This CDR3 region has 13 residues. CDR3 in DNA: TGTGCCAATCAGAGACAGGCTACCGAGGAGCTGTTTTTT. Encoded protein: CANQRQATEELFF.